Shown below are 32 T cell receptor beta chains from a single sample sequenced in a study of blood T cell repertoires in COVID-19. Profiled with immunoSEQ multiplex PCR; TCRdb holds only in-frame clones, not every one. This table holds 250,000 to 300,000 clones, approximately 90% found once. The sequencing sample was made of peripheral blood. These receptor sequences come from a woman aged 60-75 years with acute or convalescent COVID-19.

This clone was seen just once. The CDR3, as DNA: TGTGCCAGCAGCATATGGGCCGCAGGGGCATCGAACACCGGGGAGCTGTTTTTT. It yields the protein CASSIWAAGASNTGELFF. This chain uses TRBV9 with TRBJ2-2; perhaps TRBD1 as D (6 bases). V shed 4 bases and J shed 0 bases, with 19 bases lying between them. Germline CDR1 reads SGDLS; CDR2 reads YYNGEE. The CDR3 totals 18 residues.

This chain's CDR3 is CASSPTPGTGEEKLFF. CDR3 coding DNA: TGCGCCAGCAGCCCGACCCCGGGGACAGGGGAGGAAAAACTGTTTTTT. The chain is built from TRBV5-1 and TRBJ1-4; TRBD1 aligns across 10 bases. This CDR3 is 16 amino acids long. CDR1 is SGHRS and CDR2 is YFSETQ in the germline V gene. Trimming cost V 4 bases and J 8 bases; bases outside gene matches: 11.

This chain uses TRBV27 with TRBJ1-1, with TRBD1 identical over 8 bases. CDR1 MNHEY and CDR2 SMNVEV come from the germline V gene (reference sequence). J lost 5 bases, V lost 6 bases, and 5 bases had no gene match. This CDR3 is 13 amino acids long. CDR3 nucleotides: TGTGCCAGCAGCTTACAGGGGGGAACTGAAGCTTTCTTT. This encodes CASSLQGGTEAFF.

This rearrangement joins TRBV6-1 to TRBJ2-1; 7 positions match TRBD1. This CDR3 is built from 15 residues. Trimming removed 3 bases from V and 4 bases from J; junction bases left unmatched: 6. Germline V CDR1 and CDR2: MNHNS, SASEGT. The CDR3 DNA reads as TGTGCCAGCAGTGAGCTTACAGGGGTTTACAATGAGCAGTTCTTC. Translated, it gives CASSELTGVYNEQFF.

The CDR3 nucleotides read TGTGCCAGCAGTTCCATGAACACTGAAGCTTTCTTT. Translating it yields CASSSMNTEAFF. The chain carries TRBV6-6 and TRBJ1-1; D uncertain. Germline V gene lookup returns CDR1 MNHNY and CDR2 SVGAGI (reference sequence). The CDR3 covers 12 residues. Trimming pared 4 bases from V and 0 bases from J, leaving 3 bases between.

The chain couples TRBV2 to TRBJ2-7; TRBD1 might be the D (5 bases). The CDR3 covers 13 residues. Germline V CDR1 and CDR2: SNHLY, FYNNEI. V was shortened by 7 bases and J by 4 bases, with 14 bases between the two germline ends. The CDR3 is CASKGLGPYEQYF. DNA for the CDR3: TGTGCCAGCAAGGGGCTGGGCCCTTACGAGCAGTACTTC.

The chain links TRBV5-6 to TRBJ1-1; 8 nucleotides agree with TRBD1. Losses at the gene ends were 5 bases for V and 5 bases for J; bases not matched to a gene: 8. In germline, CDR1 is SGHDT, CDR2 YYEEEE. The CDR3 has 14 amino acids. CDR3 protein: CASSIQGVGTEAFF. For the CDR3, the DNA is TGTGCCAGCAGTATACAGGGGGTTGGGACTGAAGCTTTCTTT.

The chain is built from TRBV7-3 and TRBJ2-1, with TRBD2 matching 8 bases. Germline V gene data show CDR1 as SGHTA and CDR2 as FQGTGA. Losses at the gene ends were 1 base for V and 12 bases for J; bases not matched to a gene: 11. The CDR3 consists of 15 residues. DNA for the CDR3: TGTGCCAGCAGCTTAAAAACGGGGGGGACTAGTCGGCAGTTCTTC. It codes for CASSLKTGGTSRQFF.

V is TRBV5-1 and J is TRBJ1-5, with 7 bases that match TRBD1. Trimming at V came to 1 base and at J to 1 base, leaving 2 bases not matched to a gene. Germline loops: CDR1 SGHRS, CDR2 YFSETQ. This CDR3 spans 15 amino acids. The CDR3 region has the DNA TGCGCCAGCAGCTTGACAGGGGCCAGCAATCAGCCCCAGCATTTT. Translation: CASSLTGASNQPQHF.

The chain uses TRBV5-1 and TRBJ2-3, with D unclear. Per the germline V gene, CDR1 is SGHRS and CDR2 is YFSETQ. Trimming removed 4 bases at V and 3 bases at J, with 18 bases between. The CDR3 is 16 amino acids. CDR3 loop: CASSASRSRATDTQYF. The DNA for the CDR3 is TGCGCCAGCAGCGCCTCTAGGTCCCGCGCGACAGATACGCAGTATTTT.

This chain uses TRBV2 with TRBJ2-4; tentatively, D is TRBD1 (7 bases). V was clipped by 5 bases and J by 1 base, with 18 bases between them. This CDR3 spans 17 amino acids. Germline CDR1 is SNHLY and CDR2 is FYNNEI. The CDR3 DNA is TGTGCCAGCAGTCCAGGGGGGTGGTTGGTGGCCAAAAACATTCAGTACTTC. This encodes CASSPGGWLVAKNIQYF.

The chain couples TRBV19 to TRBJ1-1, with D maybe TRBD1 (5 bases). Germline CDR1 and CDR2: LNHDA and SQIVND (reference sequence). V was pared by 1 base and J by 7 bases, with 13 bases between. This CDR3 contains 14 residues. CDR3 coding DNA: TGTGCCAGTAGTATAGGGCAGGGACTACTTGAAGCTTTCTTT. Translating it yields CASSIGQGLLEAFF.

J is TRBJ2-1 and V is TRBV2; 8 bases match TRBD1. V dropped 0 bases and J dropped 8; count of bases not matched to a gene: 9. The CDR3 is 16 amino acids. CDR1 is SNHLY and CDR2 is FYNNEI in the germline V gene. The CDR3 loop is CASSEARRTGRDEQFF. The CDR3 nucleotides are TGTGCCAGCAGTGAAGCGCGGCGGACAGGGCGGGATGAGCAGTTCTTC.

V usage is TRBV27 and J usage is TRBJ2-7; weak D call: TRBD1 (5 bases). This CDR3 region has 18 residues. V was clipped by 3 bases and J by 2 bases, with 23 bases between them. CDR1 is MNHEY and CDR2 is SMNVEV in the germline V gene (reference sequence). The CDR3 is CASSFSTVSQGLTYEQYF. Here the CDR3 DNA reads TGTGCCAGCAGTTTTAGTACTGTAAGCCAGGGCCTAACCTACGAGCAGTACTTC.

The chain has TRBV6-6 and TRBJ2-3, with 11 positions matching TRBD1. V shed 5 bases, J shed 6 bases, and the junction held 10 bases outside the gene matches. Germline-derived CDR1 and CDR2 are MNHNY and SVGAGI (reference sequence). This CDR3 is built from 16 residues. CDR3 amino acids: CASSPSRTGGWDTQYF. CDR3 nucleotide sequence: TGTGCCAGCAGTCCGTCGAGGACAGGGGGCTGGGATACGCAGTATTTT.

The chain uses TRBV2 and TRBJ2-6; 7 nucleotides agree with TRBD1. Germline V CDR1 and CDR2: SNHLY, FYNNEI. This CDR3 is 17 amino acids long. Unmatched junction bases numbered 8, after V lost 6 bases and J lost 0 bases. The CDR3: CASSRDRTSSGANVLTF. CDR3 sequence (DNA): TGTGCCAGCAGCAGGGACAGAACGAGCTCTGGGGCCAACGTCCTGACTTTC.

In DNA, the CDR3 is TGTGCCAGCAGTTACTTTGGGGGGGTGGGAACAGATACGCAGTATTTT. It encodes CASSYFGGVGTDTQYF. The chain is built from TRBV6-2 or TRBV6-3 and TRBJ2-3, with 7 nucleotides matching TRBD2. CDR1 is MNHEY, CDR2 SVGEGT, per germline. The CDR3 is 16 amino acids. Trimming took 1 base from V and 3 from J; bases not matched to a gene: 7.

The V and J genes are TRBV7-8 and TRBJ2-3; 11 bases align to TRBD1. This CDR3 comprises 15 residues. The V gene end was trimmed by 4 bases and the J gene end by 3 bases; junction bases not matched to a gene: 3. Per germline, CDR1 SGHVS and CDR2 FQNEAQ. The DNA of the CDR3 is TGTGCCAGCAGCTCCCGGGACAGGGGGACAGATACGCAGTATTTT. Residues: CASSSRDRGTDTQYF.

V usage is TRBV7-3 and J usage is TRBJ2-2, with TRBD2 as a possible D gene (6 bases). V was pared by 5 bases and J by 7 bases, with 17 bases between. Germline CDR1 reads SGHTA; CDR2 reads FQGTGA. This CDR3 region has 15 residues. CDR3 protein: CASSPIEEGSGELFF. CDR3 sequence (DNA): TGTGCCAGCAGCCCTATAGAGGAGGGGAGCGGGGAGCTGTTTTTT.

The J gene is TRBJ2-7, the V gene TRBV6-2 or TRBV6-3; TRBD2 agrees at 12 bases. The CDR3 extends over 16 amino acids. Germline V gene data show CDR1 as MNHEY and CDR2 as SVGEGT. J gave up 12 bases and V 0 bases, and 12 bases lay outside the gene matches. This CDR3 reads CASSYSGRSSGRALYF. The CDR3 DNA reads TGTGCCAGCAGTTACTCTGGGCGGTCTAGCGGGAGGGCCCTGTACTTC.

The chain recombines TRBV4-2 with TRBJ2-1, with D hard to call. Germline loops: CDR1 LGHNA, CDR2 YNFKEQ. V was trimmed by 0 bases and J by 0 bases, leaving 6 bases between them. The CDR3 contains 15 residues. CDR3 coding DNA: TGTGCCAGCAGCCAAGAAATTAGCTCCTACAATGAGCAGTTCTTC. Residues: CASSQEISSYNEQFF.

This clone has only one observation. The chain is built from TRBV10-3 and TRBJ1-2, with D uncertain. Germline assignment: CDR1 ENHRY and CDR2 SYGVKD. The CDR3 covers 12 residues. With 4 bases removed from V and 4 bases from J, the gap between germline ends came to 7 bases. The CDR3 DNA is TGTGCCATCAGTGTTGAAGCCTATGGCTACACCTTC. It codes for CAISVEAYGYTF.

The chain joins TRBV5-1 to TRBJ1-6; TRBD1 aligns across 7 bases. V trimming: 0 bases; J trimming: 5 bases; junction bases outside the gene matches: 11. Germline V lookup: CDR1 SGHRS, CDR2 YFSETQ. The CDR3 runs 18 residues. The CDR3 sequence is CASSLGAGGGRDNSPLHF. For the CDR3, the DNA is TGCGCCAGCAGCTTGGGGGCAGGGGGAGGACGGGATAATTCACCCCTCCACTTT.

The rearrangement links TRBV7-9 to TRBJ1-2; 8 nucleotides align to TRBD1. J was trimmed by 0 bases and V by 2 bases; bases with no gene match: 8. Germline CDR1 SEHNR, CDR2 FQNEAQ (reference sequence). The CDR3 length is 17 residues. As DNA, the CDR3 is TGTGCCAGCAGCTTAACTTTCTCGGGACAGGCTAACTATGGCTACACCTTC. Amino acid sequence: CASSLTFSGQANYGYTF.

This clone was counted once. CDR3 sequence reads: CASSSSATSYEQYF. The CDR3, as DNA: TGTGCCAGTAGTTCTAGCGCGACATCCTACGAGCAGTACTTC. This sequence joins TRBV19 and TRBJ2-7; tentatively, D is TRBD2 (6 bases). CDR3 length: 14 residues. V lost 5 bases to trimming and J lost 1 base, with 12 bases between them. CDR1 and CDR2 from the germline V gene are LNHDA and SQIVND (reference sequence).

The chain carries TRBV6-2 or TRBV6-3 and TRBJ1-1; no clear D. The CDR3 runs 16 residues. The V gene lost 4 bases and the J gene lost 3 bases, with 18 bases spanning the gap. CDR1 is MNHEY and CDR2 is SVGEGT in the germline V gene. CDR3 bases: TGTGCCAGCAGTTCCGCTGAGGGAGCTGATTACACTGAAGCTTTCTTT. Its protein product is CASSSAEGADYTEAFF.

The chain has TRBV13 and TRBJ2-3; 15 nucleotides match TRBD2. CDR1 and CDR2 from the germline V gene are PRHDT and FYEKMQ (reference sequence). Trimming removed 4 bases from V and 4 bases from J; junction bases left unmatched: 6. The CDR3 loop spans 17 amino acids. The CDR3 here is CASSSDGLAGGADTQYF. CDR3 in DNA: TGTGCCAGCAGCTCCGATGGACTAGCGGGAGGGGCAGATACGCAGTATTTT.

The chain's CDR3 is CASSIRTGGRQETQYF. In DNA, the CDR3 is TGTGCCAGTAGTATAAGGACAGGGGGTCGCCAAGAGACCCAGTACTTC. This chain links TRBV19 with TRBJ2-5; 10 bases agree with TRBD1. J gave up 1 base and V 2 bases, and 4 bases lay outside the gene matches. The CDR3 has 16 amino acids. Germline values: CDR1 LNHDA, CDR2 SQIVND (reference sequence).

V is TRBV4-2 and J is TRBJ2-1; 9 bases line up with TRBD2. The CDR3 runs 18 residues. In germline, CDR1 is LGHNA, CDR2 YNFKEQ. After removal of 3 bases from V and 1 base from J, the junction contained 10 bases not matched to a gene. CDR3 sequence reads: CASSHASGKAGSYNEQFF. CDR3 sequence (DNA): TGTGCCAGCAGCCATGCTAGCGGGAAAGCTGGTTCCTACAATGAGCAGTTCTTC.

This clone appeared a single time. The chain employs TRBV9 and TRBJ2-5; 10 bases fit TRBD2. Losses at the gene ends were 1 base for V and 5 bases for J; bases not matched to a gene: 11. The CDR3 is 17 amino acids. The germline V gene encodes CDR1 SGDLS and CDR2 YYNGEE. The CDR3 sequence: CASSVSPSGSGEETQYF. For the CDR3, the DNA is TGTGCCAGCAGCGTAAGCCCTAGCGGGAGTGGGGAGGAGACCCAGTACTTC.

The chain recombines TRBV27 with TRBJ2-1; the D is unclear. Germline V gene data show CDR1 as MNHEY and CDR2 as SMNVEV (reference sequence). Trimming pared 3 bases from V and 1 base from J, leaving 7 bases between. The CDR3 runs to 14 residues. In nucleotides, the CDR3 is TGTGCCAGCAGTTTGGCGGATTCCTACAATGAGCAGTTCTTC. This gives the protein CASSLADSYNEQFF.

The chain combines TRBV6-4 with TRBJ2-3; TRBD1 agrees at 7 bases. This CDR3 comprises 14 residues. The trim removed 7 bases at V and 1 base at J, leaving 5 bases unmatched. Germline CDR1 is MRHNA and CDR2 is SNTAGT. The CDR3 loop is CASTRGSGTDTQYF. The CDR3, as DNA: TGTGCCAGCACCAGGGGGTCGGGCACAGATACGCAGTATTTT.